These 23 T cell receptor beta chains originate from one sample sequenced in a study of spatial heterogeneity in lung cancer. Time point specified: sample taken at primary tumor resection. Tumor, nontumor lung or frozen PBMC supplied whole RNA that was sequenced unsorted. TCRdb fed the 5' RACE reads into MiXCR, producing one record per CDR3 protein. The table shows around 40,000 distinct CDR3 sequences, with 5.2% occurring only once. Sequenced here: PBMCs, sampled at surgery. These receptors came from a female donor with early-stage non-small cell lung cancer.

This chain joins TRBV12-3 or TRBV12-4 and TRBJ1-2, with 9 bases identical to TRBD1. This CDR3 contains 16 residues. V was pared by 4 bases and J by 4 bases, with 10 bases of the junction left unmatched. The CDR3 DNA reads TGTGCCAGCAGTTCCTCCGGGACAGGGAGTGGCTATGGCTACACCTTC. This codes for CASSSSGTGSGYGYTF.

This clonotype was seen repeatedly, ten times or more. The chain has TRBV20-1 and TRBJ2-3, with D perhaps matching TRBD1 (5 bases). CDR3 length: 15 residues. V was pared by 5 bases and J by 0 bases, with 15 bases between. The germline V gene has CDR1 DFQATT and CDR2 SNEGSKA (reference sequence). The CDR3, as DNA: TGCAGTGCTTCAGGATCAGGGCAAAGCACAGATACGCAGTATTTT. Its translation is CSASGSGQSTDTQYF.

This clonotype showed up many times. V is TRBV5-6 and J is TRBJ2-2, with 8 bases matching TRBD2. V was pared by 2 bases and J by 0 bases, with 3 bases of the junction left unmatched. Germline V gene data show CDR1 as SGHDT and CDR2 as YYEEEE. This CDR3 region has 16 residues. The CDR3 bases are TGTGCCAGCAGCTTCTTGACTAGCGCGAACACCGGGGAGCTGTTTTTT. Its protein is CASSFLTSANTGELFF.

The chain employs TRBV25-1 and TRBJ1-1; D not certain. V was clipped by 1 base and J by 5 bases, with 8 bases between them. This CDR3 has 13 amino acids. Germline V gene lookup returns CDR1 MGHDK and CDR2 SYGVNS. CDR3 loop: CASSESGRTEAFF. Here the CDR3 DNA reads TGTGCCAGCAGTGAATCGGGCAGGACTGAAGCTTTCTTT.

The rearrangement uses TRBV14 and TRBJ2-3; 13 nucleotides align to TRBD2. J gave up 0 bases and V 4 bases, and 1 base lay outside the gene matches. The CDR3 has 16 amino acids. The germline V gene has CDR1 SGHDN and CDR2 FVKESK. CDR3 protein: CASSRTSGGSTDTQYF. CDR3 nucleotides: TGTGCCAGCAGCCGGACTAGCGGGGGAAGCACAGATACGCAGTATTTT.

This clonotype was counted ten times or more. The J gene is TRBJ1-5, the V gene TRBV20-1; 7 positions agree with TRBD1. CDR1 is DFQATT, CDR2 SNEGSKA, per germline (reference sequence). The CDR3 is 14 amino acids. The V gene end was trimmed by 1 base and the J gene end by 3 bases; junction bases not matched to a gene: 3. The CDR3 loop reads CSARGDRDNQPQHF. The DNA of the CDR3 is TGCAGTGCTAGAGGAGACAGGGACAATCAGCCCCAGCATTTT.

This clonotype has ten or more counts. This chain joins TRBV12-3 or TRBV12-4 and TRBJ1-3, with D hard to call. The CDR3 loop spans 14 amino acids. The ends were cut back, 2 bases at V and 5 bases at J, with 10 bases in the middle. In DNA, the CDR3 is TGTGCCAGCAGTTTAAAGGGTGGTCGAAACACCATATATTTT. It encodes CASSLKGGRNTIYF.

This clonotype occurred many times. This rearrangement joins TRBV7-2 to TRBJ1-3; D is undetermined. The CDR3 runs to 16 residues. Germline V gene lookup returns CDR1 SGHTA and CDR2 FQGNSA. V dropped 2 bases and J dropped 0 bases, with 11 bases sitting between them. Here the CDR3 DNA reads TGTGCCAGCAGCTTATTTCAGTCCCGCTCTGGAAACACCATATATTTT. Its protein product is CASSLFQSRSGNTIYF.

This clonotype was counted between two and nine times. V usage is TRBV5-8 and J usage is TRBJ1-5; 7 bases agree with TRBD1. V dropped 4 bases and J dropped 7; count of bases not matched to a gene: 11. From germline, CDR1 is SGHTS and CDR2 YDEGEE. The CDR3 spans 15 residues. The CDR3 loop reads CASSKGTAARQPQHF. The DNA for the CDR3 is TGTGCCAGCAGCAAAGGGACAGCTGCTCGACAGCCCCAGCATTTT. The variable domain in full, completed from reference TRBV5-8 and TRBJ1-5, reads EAGVTQSPTHLIKTRGQQATLRCSPISGHTSVYWYQQALGLGLQFLLWYDEGEERNRGNFPPRFSGRQFPNYSSELNVNALELEDSALYLCASSKGTAARQPQHFGDGTRLSIL.

This clonotype showed up many times. The gene calls are TRBV2 and TRBJ1-4; TRBD1 is a possible D gene (5 bases). CDR3 length equals 16 residues. V lost 6 bases, J lost 0 bases, and 14 bases lay in between. Germline V gives CDR1 SNHLY, CDR2 FYNNEI. CDR3 bases: TGTGCCAGCAGCGCGGACCCGACAGCAACTAATGAAAAACTGTTTTTT. Translated, it gives CASSADPTATNEKLFF.

This clonotype was seen ten or more times. The CDR3 DNA reads TGTGCCATCAGTGAGTCGTTGGAGGGCTACACCTTC. Translation gives CAISESLEGYTF. V and J are TRBV10-3 and TRBJ1-2; D uncertain. V lost 0 bases and J lost 8, with 7 bases in between. Germline values: CDR1 ENHRY, CDR2 SYGVKD. The CDR3 runs to 12 residues.

This clonotype was recorded many times. The V gene is TRBV3-1, the J gene TRBJ1-1; 9 nucleotides agree with TRBD1. Unmatched junction bases numbered 6, after V lost 3 bases and J lost 7 bases. The CDR3 length is 14 residues. Germline-derived CDR1 and CDR2 are LGHDT and YNNKEL (reference sequence). As DNA, the CDR3 is TGTGCCAGCAGCCACTTGGACAGGGGAGGTGAAGCTTTCTTT. Translated: CASSHLDRGGEAFF.

This clonotype has more than one count but fewer than ten. This chain joins TRBV24-1 and TRBJ1-1; weak D call: TRBD1 (6 bases). With 4 bases removed from V and 1 base from J, the gap between germline ends came to 12 bases. The V gene's germline CDR1 is KGHDR and CDR2 SFDVKD. The CDR3 is 15 residues long. The chain's CDR3 is CATSESGAGNTEAFF. Written as DNA, the CDR3 is TGTGCCACCAGTGAGTCAGGGGCCGGGAACACTGAAGCTTTCTTT.

This clonotype was counted ten times or more. This chain connects TRBV3-1 to TRBJ1-2; a weak D match, TRBD1 (5 bases). The CDR3 runs 14 residues. In germline, CDR1 is LGHDT, CDR2 YNNKEL (reference sequence). The ends were cut back, 4 bases at V and 5 bases at J, with 14 bases in the middle. CDR3 loop: CASSRGGKEYGYTF. CDR3 DNA sequence: TGTGCCAGCAGCCGTGGGGGGAAAGAATATGGCTACACCTTC.

The chain joins TRBV19 to TRBJ1-1; D gene unclear. Trimming cost V 5 bases and J 4 bases, with 11 bases left between them. CDR1 and CDR2 from the germline V gene are LNHDA and SQIVND (reference sequence). The CDR3 covers 13 residues. The CDR3 is CASSVRLGTEAFF. The CDR3 DNA follows: TGTGCCAGTAGTGTAAGACTGGGCACTGAAGCTTTCTTT.

This clonotype has ten or more counts. The CDR3 nucleotides read TGCAGTGCTAGAGACCGGGGAACTCAGCCCCAGCATTTT. Encoded protein: CSARDRGTQPQHF. The chain employs TRBV20-1 and TRBJ1-5, with D hard to call. This CDR3 region has 13 residues. The ends were cut back, 0 bases at V and 6 bases at J, with 9 bases in the middle. CDR1 and CDR2 (germline): DFQATT, SNEGSKA (reference sequence).

This clonotype was detected many times. The rearrangement links TRBV30 to TRBJ1-5; weak D call: TRBD1 (5 bases). Trimming removed 0 bases at V and 3 bases at J, with 9 bases between. The CDR3 runs 14 residues. Per germline, CDR1 GTSNPN and CDR2 SVGIG (reference sequence). The DNA for the CDR3 is TGTGCCTGGAGTGTAGGGGCCCCCAATCAGCCCCAGCATTTT. Amino acids: CAWSVGAPNQPQHF.

This clonotype was picked up a small number of times. The chain has TRBV28 and TRBJ2-3; D is uncertain. This CDR3 is built from 15 residues. Germline CDR1 is MDHEN and CDR2 is SYDVKM. The V end was cut by 6 bases, the J end by 0 bases, with 13 bases between. CDR3 in amino acids: CASSPVATSTDTQYF. For the CDR3, the DNA is TGTGCCAGCAGCCCCGTGGCGACGAGCACAGATACGCAGTATTTT.

This clonotype was counted many times. This chain uses TRBV28 with TRBJ1-1; the D gene is possibly TRBD1 (6 bases). Germline CDR1 is MDHEN and CDR2 is SYDVKM. V was trimmed by 5 bases and J by 8 bases, leaving 24 bases between them. The CDR3 covers 16 residues. The CDR3 spells CASSEFGTQGLREAFF. The DNA for the CDR3 is TGTGCCAGCAGTGAATTTGGGACCCAGGGGCTTCGGGAAGCTTTCTTT.

There are many counts of this clonotype. The chain carries TRBV7-9 and TRBJ2-1; 8 bases match TRBD1. Germline CDR1 and CDR2: SEHNR and FQNEAQ (reference sequence). The CDR3 runs to 14 residues. The trim removed 5 bases at V and 6 bases at J, leaving 6 bases unmatched. The CDR3 nucleotides are TGTGCCAGCAGCGAGACAGGGGTCGTCAATGAGCAGTTCTTC. Protein product: CASSETGVVNEQFF.

This clonotype was observed many times. The chain combines TRBV7-9 with TRBJ1-5, with 10 bases matching TRBD1. V lost 4 bases, J lost 7 bases, and 10 bases stayed unmatched. This CDR3 is built from 16 residues. CDR1 is SEHNR and CDR2 is FQNEAQ in the germline V gene (reference sequence). The CDR3 bases are TGTGCCAGCAGCTCGGTCACCGGGACAGGGGACCAGCCCCAGCATTTT. It is translated as CASSSVTGTGDQPQHF.

V usage is TRBV12-3 or TRBV12-4 and J usage is TRBJ2-4; 9 nucleotides line up with TRBD1. The ends lost 3 bases at V and 6 bases at J; junction bases unmatched: 3. CDR3 length: 14 residues. The CDR3 nucleotides are TGTGCCAGCAGTTTCGCGGGACAGGGAAACATTCAGTACTTC. This sequence encodes CASSFAGQGNIQYF.

This clonotype was counted only a few times. This chain joins TRBV20-1 and TRBJ2-3, with D perhaps matching TRBD2 (6 bases). V was shortened by 6 bases and J by 2 bases, with 18 bases between the two germline ends. Germline-derived CDR1 and CDR2 are DFQATT and SNEGSKA (reference sequence). This CDR3 comprises 15 residues. The CDR3 DNA is TGCAGTGCCAAAAGAGCCCGGGGGACCACAGATACGCAGTATTTT. It specifies CSAKRARGTTDTQYF.